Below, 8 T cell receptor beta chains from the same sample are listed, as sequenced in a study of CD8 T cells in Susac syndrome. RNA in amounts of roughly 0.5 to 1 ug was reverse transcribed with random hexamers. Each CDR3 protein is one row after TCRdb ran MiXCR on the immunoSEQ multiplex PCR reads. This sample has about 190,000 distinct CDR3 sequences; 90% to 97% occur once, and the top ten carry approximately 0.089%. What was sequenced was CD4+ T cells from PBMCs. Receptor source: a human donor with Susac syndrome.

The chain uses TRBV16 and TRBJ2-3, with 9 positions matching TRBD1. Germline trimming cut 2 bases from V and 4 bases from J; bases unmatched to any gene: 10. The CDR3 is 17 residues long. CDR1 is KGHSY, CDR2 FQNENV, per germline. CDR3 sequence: CASSQTLPGQGSDTQYF. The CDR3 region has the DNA TGTGCCAGCAGCCAAACCCTACCGGGACAGGGATCAGATACGCAGTATTTT.

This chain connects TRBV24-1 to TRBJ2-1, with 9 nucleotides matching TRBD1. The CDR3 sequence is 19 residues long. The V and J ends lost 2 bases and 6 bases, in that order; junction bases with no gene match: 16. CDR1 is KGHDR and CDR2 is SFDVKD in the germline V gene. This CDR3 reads CATSDSIYTGGTDGNEQFF. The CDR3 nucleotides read TGTGCCACCAGTGATTCGATTTATACAGGGGGCACGGACGGCAATGAGCAGTTCTTC.

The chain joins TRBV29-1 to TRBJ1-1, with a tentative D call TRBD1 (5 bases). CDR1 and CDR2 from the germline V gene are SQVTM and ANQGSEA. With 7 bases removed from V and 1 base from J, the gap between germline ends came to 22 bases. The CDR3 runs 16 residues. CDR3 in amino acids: CSAVPGLGRGNTEAFF. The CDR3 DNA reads TGCAGCGCCGTCCCAGGGCTCGGTAGAGGGAACACTGAAGCTTTCTTT.

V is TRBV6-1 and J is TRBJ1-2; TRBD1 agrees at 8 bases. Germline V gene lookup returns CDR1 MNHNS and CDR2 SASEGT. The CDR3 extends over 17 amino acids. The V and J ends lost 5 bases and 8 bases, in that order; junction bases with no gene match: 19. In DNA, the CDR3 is TGTGCCAGCAGTCGACAGGGGAAGTCGGAGGTGACCAGGGGCTACACCTTC. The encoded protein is CASSRQGKSEVTRGYTF.

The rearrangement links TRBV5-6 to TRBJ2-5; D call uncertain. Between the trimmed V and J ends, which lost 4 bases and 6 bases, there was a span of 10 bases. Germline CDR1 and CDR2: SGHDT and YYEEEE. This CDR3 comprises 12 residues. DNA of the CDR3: TGTGCCAGCAGCCTGACGGTGAAGACCCAGTACTTC. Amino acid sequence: CASSLTVKTQYF.

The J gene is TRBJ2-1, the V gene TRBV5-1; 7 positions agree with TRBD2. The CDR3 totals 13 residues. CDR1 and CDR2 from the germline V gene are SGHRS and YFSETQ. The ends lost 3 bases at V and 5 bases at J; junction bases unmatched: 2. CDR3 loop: CASSWAGDNEQFF. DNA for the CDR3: TGCGCCAGCAGCTGGGCGGGGGACAATGAGCAGTTCTTC.

The CDR3 sequence is CASSVVDSNEQFF. Written as DNA, the CDR3 is TGTGCCAGCAGTGTAGTAGATTCCAATGAGCAGTTCTTC. The V call is TRBV6-4, the J call TRBJ2-1; D gene ambiguous. The CDR3 runs 13 residues. Trimming removed 4 bases from V and 6 bases from J, with 10 bases in between. Germline V gene sequence: CDR1 MRHNA, CDR2 SNTAGT.

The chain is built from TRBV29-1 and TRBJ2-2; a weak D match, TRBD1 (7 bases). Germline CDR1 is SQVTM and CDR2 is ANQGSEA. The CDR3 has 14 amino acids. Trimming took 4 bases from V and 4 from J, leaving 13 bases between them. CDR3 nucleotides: TGCAGCGTTGGCCAGGGGGAGGCCACCGGGGAGCTGTTTTTT. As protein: CSVGQGEATGELFF.